This T cell receptor beta chain came from a study of CD8 T cell repertoires and HIV-1 epitope variants. Study background: Each of Twenty-five Gag and Nef epitope peptides stimulated a separate culture. Separate from the cultures, 1M uncultured T cells served as baseline.

As for this clone: The antigen is unknown.

The CDR3 length is 14 residues. CDR1 is SEHNR, CDR2 FQNEAQ, per germline (reference sequence). V was clipped by 1 base and J by 5 bases, with 9 bases between them. On the immunoSEQ platform, TCR beta CDR3s were sequenced at survey depth. Sequenced by immunoSEQ multiplex PCR; TCRdb stores in-frame clones only, minus some. Of around 4,600 clones detected, 55% to 75% appear once; the ten largest clones hold about 50%. The sequence derives from a male donor with HIV. The gene calls are TRBV7-9 and TRBJ2-1, with D maybe TRBD2 (5 bases). Sequencing was carried out using cultured CD8+ T cells derived from PBMCs. CDR3: CASSLGGYNNEQFF. In DNA, the CDR3 is TGTGCCAGCAGCTTAGGCGGGTACAACAATGAGCAGTTCTTC. Drawing the rest from reference TRBV7-9 and TRBJ2-1, the complete variable domain is DTGVSQNPRHKITKRGQNVTFRCDPISEHNRLYWYRQTLGQGPEFLTYFQNEAQLEKSRLLSDRFSAERPKGSFSTLEIQRTEQGDSAMYLCASSLGGYNNEQFFGPGTRLTVL.